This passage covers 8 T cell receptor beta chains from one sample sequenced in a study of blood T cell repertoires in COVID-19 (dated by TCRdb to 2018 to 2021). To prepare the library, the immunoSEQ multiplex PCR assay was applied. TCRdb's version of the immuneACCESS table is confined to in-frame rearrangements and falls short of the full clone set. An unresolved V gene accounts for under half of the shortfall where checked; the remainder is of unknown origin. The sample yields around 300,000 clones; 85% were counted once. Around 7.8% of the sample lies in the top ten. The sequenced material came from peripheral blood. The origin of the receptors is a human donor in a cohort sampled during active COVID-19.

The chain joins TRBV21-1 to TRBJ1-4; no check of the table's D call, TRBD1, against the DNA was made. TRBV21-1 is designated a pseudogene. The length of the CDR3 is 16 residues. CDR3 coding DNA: TGTGCCAGCAGCAAAAGGCAGGGCTCCACTAATGAAAAACTGTTTTTT. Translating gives CASSKRQGSTNEKLFF.

The CDR3 DNA reads TGTGCCACCAGTGACCCTAGGACAGGGGGCCCCACTGGGGAGCTGTTTTTT. It is translated as CATSDPRTGGPTGELFF. The V call is TRBV24-1, the J call TRBJ2-2, with 11 positions matching TRBD1. CDR1 and CDR2 (germline): KGHDR, SFDVKD. The trim removed 4 bases at V and 8 bases at J, leaving 11 bases unmatched. This CDR3 is built from 17 residues.

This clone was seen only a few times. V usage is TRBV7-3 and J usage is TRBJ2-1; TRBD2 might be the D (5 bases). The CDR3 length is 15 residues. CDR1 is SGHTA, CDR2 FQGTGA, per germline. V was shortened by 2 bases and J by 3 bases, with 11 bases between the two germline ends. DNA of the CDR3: TGTGCCAGCAGCTTACAAGCTAGCCTCTACAATGAGCAGTTCTTC. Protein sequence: CASSLQASLYNEQFF.

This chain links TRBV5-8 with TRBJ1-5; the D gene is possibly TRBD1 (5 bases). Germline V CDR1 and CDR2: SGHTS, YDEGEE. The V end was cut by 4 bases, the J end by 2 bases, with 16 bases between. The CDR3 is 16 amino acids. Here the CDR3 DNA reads TGTGCCAGCAGCGCCCCGCCCGGCAGGGGCAATCAGCCCCAGCATTTT. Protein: CASSAPPGRGNQPQHF.

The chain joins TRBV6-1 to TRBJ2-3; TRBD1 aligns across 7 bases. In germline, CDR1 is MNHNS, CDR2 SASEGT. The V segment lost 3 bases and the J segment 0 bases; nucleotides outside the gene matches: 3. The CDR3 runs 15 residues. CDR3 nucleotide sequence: TGTGCCAGCAGTGATTGGACAGGTAGCACAGATACGCAGTATTTT. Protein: CASSDWTGSTDTQYF.

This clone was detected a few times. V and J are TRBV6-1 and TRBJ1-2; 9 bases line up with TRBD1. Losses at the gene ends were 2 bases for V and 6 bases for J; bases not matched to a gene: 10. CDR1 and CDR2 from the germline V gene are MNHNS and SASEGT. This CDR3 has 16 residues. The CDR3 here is CASSERTGVPSDGYTF. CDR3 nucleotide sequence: TGTGCCAGCAGTGAAAGGACAGGGGTCCCCTCGGATGGCTACACCTTC.

Here the CDR3 reads CASSLTRAEAFF. The CDR3 DNA is TGTGCCAGCAGCTTAACGAGAGCTGAAGCTTTCTTT. The chain has TRBV13 and TRBJ1-1; D gene unclear. Germline V gene lookup returns CDR1 PRHDT and CDR2 FYEKMQ (reference sequence). The CDR3 runs to 12 residues. V lost 2 bases to trimming and J lost 6 bases, with 7 bases between them.

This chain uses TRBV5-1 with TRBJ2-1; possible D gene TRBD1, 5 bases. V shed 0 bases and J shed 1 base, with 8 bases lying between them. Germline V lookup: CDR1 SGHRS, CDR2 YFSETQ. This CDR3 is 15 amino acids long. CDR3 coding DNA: TGCGCCAGCAGCTTGGATGCAGGGTCCTACAATGAGCAGTTCTTC. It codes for CASSLDAGSYNEQFF.